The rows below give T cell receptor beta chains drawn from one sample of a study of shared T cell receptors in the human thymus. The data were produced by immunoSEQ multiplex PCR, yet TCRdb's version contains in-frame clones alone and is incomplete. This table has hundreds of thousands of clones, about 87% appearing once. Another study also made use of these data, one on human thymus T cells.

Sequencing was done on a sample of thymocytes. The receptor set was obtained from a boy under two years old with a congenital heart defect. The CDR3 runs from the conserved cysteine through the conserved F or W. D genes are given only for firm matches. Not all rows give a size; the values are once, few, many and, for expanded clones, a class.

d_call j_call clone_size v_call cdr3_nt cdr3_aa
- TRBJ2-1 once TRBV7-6 TGTGCCAGCAGCTTATGGGAGCTCCCTTACAATGAGCAGTTCTTC CASSLWELPYNEQFF
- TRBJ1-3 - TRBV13 TGTGCCAGCAGCTTGTACGGTAGGAGTGTGTCTGGAAACACCATATATTTT CASSLYGRSVSGNTIYF
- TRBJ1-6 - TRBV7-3 TGTGCCAGCAGCTTAAAGGGGAGGGATTCACCCCTCCACTTT CASSLKGRDSPLHF
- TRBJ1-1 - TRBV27 TGTGCCAGCTCCCCGGGGAACACTGAAGCTTTCTTT CASSPGNTEAFF
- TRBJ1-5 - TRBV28 TGTGCCAGCACTCTAGGGGGGGCGGGTCAGCCCCAGCATTTT CASTLGGAGQPQHF
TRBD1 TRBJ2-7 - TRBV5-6 TGTGCCAGCAGCCCAGGCCTTAGGGGGCTCGAGCAGTACTTC CASSPGLRGLEQYF
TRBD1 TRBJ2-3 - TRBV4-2 TGTGCCAGCAGCCAAAGCCCCGGGACAGGGGGACAAAGCCACATTCCAGATACGCAGTATTTT CASSQSPGTGGQSHIPDTQYF
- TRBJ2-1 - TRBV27 TGTGCCAGCACTAGGACAGTAGATTACCATGAGCAGTTCTTC CASTRTVDYHEQFF
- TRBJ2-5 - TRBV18 TGTGCCAGCTCACCACCGACTAGTCCGGGAGAGACCCAGTACTTC CASSPPTSPGETQYF
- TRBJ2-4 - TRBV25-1 TGTGCCAGCAGCCCCGCAGGGGATGTGAAAAACATTCAGTACTTC CASSPAGDVKNIQYF
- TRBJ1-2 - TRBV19 TGTGCCAGTAGTATGGCGGGTAGGACGGCCTATGGCTACACCTTC CASSMAGRTAYGYTF
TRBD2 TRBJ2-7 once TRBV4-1 TGCGCCAGCAGCCAAGAGCCCGCGGGAGCTTACGAGCAGTACTTC CASSQEPAGAYEQYF
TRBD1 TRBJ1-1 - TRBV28 TGTGCCAGCAGTCTTCTCAGGGGGCTCGACACTGAAGCTTTCTTT CASSLLRGLDTEAFF
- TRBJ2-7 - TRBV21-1 TGTGCCAGCAGCGCGCGGCGGTTCGAGGGGGACTCCTACGAGCAGTACTTC CASSARRFEGDSYEQYF
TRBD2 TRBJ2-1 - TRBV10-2 TGCGCCAGCAGTTTTGGACTAGCGGGAGGGCCGTGGAATGAGCAGTTCTTC CASSFGLAGGPWNEQFF
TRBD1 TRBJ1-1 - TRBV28 TGTGCCAGCACCTCTGGGACAGTGCGATCGGGAGCTTTCTTT CASTSGTVRSGAFF
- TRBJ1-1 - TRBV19 TGTGCCAGTCGGGGGAACACTGAAGCTTTCTTT CASRGNTEAFF
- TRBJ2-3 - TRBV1 TGCACCAGCGGCCCACTCGTTAGCGGGAGATGCACAGATACGCAGTATTTT CTSGPLVSGRCTDTQYF
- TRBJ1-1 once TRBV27 TGTGCCAGCAGGAACCCACAGGGCACTGAAGCTTTCTTT CASRNPQGTEAFF
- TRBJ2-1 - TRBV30 TGTGCCTGGAGTTTGGAGGTGGGCGGTAGGGACAATGAGCAGTTCTTC CAWSLEVGGRDNEQFF
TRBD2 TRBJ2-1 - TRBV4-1 TGCGCCAGCAGCCAAGTACCCCCCTGCCTAGCGGGCAACAATGAGCAGTTCTTC CASSQVPPCLAGNNEQFF
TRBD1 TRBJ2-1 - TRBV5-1 TGCGCCAGCAGCAGTAGGGGGCGCCATGATGAGCAGTTCTTC CASSSRGRHDEQFF
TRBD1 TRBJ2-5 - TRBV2 TGTGCCAGCACCCGACTAGAGACAGGGGGCGGTTACTTC CASTRLETGGGYF
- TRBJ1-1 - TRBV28 TGTGCCAGCAGTCCCACACAGGGAGTGAACACTGAAGCTTTCTTT CASSPTQGVNTEAFF
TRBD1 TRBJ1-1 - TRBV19 TGTGCCAGTAGTCCTGGACAGGGTAGTACTGAAGCTTTCTTT CASSPGQGSTEAFF
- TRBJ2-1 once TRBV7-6 TGTGCCAGCAGCTTACCTTTCCCGGAACAGGGTAAGGCTGAGCAGTTCTTC CASSLPFPEQGKAEQFF
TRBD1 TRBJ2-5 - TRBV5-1 TGCGCCAGCAGCTCCCAGACAGGGGGTCGGGAGACCCAGTACTTC CASSSQTGGRETQYF
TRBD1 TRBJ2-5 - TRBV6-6 TGTGCCAGCACCCGAGGGGGGACAGGGATCCAAGAGACCCAGTACTTC CASTRGGTGIQETQYF
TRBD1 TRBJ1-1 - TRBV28 TGTGCCAGCAAGGACAGGGAACCTCATGGTGAAGCTTTCTTT CASKDREPHGEAFF
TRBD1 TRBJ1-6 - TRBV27 TGTGCCAGCAGTTTATCGACCCTAGGACAGGGGGAAAATAATTCACCCCTCCACTTT CASSLSTLGQGENNSPLHF
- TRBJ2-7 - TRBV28 TGTGCCAGCAGTTTAAGGGGTCTCGAGCAGTACTTC CASSLRGLEQYF
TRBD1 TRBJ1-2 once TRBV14 TGTGCCAGCAGCCCGATACGGGACAGCCTTAACTATGGCTACACCTTC CASSPIRDSLNYGYTF
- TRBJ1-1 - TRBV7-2 TGTGCCAGCAGCTTTCGGCCCAGGACTCTACCAACAGAAGCTTTCTTT CASSFRPRTLPTEAFF
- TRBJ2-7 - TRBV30 TGTGCCTGGAGTCAAGAGGACATCCATATCTCCTACGAGCAGTACTTC CAWSQEDIHISYEQYF
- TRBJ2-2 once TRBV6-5 TGTGCCAGCAGTTACGCCTCAGCGGTACCTACCGGGGAGCTGTTTTTT CASSYASAVPTGELFF
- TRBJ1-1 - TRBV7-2 TGTGCCAGCAGCGTAAGATCGACAGTGAACACTGAAGCTTTCTTT CASSVRSTVNTEAFF
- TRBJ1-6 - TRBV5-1 TGCGCCAGCAGCTTGGGAGGGTGGAGGCAGTATAATTCCCCCCTCCACTTT CASSLGGWRQYNSPLHF
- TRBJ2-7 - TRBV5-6 TGTGCCAGCAGCTCCCGGGACAACAAGCCCTACGAGCAGTACTTC CASSSRDNKPYEQYF
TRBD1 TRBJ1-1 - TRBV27 TGTGCCAGCAGGGGGGACAGGGAATCTGAAGCTTTCTTT CASRGDRESEAFF
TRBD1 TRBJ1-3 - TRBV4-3 TGCGCCAGCAGCCAAGAAGGGGGCAGAGGAAACACCATATATTTT CASSQEGGRGNTIYF
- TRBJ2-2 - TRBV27 TGTGCCAGCAGAGATCGGCAGGCCGGGGAGCTGTTTTTT CASRDRQAGELFF
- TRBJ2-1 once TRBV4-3 TGCGCCAGCAGCCAAGGCGCTCTAGGTCTGCGTTTCGATGAGCAGTTCTTC CASSQGALGLRFDEQFF